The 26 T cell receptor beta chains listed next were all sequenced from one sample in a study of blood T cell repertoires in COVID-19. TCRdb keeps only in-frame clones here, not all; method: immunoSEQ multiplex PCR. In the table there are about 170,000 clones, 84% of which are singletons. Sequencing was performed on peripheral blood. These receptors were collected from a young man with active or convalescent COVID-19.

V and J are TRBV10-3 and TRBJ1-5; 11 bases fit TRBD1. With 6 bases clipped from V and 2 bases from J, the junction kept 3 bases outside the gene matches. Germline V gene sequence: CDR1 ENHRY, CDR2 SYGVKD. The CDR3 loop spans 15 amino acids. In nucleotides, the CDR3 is TGTGCCATCAGCGGACAGGGGGCGGGCAATCAGCCCCAGCATTTT. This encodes CAISGQGAGNQPQHF.

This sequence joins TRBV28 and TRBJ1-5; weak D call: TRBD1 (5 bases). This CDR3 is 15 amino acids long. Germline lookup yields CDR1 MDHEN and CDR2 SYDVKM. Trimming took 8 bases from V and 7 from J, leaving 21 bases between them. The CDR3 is CASVRGGNAGQPQHF. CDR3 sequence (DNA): TGTGCCAGCGTCCGGGGGGGGAACGCCGGACAGCCCCAGCATTTT. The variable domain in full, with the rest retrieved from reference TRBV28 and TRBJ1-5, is DVKVTQSSRYLVKRTGEKVFLECVQDMDHENMFWYRQDPGLGLRLIYFSYDVKMKEKGDIPEGYSVSREKKERFSLILESASTNQTSMYLCASVRGGNAGQPQHFGDGTRLSIL.

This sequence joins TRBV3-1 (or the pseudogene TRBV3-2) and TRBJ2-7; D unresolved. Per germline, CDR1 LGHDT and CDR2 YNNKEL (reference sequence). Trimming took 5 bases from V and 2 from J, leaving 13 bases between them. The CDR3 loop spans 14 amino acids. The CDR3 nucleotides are TGTGCCAGCAGCAAGCTAGGATCGGCCTACGAGCAGTACTTC. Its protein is CASSKLGSAYEQYF.

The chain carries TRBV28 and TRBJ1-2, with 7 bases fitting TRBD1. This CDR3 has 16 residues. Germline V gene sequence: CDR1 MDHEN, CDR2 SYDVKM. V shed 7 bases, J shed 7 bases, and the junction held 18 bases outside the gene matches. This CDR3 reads CASMGPPTGTVTGYTF. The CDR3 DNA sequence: TGTGCCAGCATGGGGCCCCCGACCGGGACAGTAACTGGCTACACCTTC.

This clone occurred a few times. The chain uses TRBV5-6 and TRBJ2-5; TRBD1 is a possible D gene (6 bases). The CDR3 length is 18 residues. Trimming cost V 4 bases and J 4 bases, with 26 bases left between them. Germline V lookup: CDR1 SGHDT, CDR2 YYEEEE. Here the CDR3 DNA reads TGTGCCAGCAGCCCGATGCTTGGACAGTCCTCCCGGGGAGAGACCCAGTACTTC. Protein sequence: CASSPMLGQSSRGETQYF. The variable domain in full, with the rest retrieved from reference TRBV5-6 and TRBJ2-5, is DAGVTQSPTHLIKTRGQQVTLRCSPKSGHDTVSWYQQALGQGPQFIFQYYEEEERQRGNFPDRFSGHQFPNYSSELNVNALLLGDSALYLCASSPMLGQSSRGETQYFGPGTRLLVL.

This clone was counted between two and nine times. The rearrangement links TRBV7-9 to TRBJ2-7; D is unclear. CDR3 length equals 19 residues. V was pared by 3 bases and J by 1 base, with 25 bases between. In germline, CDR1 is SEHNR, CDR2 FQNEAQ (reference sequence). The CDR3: CASSFYPSFLYQKSYEQYF. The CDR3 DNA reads TGTGCCAGCAGCTTCTACCCCTCTTTCCTCTACCAAAAGTCCTACGAGCAGTACTTC.

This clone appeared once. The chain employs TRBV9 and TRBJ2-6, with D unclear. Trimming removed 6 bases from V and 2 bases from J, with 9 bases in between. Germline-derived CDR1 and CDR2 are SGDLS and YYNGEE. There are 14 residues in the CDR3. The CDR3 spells CASTMVAGANVLTF. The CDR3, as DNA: TGTGCCAGCACCATGGTAGCTGGGGCCAACGTCCTGACTTTC.

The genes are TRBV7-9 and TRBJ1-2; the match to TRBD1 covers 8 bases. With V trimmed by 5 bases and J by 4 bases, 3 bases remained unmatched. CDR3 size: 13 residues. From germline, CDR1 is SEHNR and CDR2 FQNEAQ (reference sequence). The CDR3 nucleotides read TGTGCCAGCAGCCGAGGACAGGGCTATGGCTACACCTTC. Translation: CASSRGQGYGYTF.

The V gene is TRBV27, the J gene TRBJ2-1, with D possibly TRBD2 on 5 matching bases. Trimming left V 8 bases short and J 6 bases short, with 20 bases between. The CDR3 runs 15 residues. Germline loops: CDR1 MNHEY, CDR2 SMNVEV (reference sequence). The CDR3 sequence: CASAPWESVGNEQFF. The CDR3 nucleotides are TGTGCCAGCGCCCCTTGGGAGTCTGTAGGCAATGAGCAGTTCTTC.

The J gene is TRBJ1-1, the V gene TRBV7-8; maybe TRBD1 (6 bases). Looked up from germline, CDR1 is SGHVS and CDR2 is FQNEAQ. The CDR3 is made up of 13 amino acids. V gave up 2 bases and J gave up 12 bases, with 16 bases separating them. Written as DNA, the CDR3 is TGTGCCAGCAGCTTACCCCGTACAGGGAGTACTTTCTTT. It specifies CASSLPRTGSTFF.

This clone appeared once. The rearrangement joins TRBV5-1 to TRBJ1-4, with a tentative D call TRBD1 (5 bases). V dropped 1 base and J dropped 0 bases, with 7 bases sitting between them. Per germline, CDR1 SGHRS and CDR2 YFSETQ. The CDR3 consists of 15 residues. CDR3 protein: CASSLLTATNEKLFF. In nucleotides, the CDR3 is TGCGCCAGCAGCTTGTTGACAGCAACTAATGAAAAACTGTTTTTT.

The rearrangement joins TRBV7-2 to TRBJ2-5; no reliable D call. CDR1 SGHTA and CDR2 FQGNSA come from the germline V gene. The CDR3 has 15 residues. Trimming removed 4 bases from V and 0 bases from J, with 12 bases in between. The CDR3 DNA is TGTGCCAGCAGCTCCTTTCGAGCGAACCAAGAGACCCAGTACTTC. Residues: CASSSFRANQETQYF.

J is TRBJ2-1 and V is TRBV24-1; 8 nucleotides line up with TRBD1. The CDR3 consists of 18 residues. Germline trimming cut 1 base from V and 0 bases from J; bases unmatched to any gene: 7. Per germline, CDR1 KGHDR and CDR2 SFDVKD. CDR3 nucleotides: TGTGCCACCAGTGATTTTAGCCCCGACAGGGGCTCCTACAATGAGCAGTTCTTC. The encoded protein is CATSDFSPDRGSYNEQFF.

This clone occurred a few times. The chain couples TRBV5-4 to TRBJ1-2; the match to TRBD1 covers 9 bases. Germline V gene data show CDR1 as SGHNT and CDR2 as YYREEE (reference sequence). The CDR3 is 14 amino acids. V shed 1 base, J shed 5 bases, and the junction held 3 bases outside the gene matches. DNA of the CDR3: TGTGCCAGCAGCTTGACAGGGGGCAGGTATGGCTACACCTTC. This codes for CASSLTGGRYGYTF.

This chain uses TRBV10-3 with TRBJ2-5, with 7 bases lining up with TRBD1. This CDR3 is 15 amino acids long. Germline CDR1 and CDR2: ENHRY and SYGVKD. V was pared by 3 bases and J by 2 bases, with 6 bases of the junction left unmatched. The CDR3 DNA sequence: TGTGCCATCAGTGAATTAGACAGGGTACAAGAGACCCAGTACTTC. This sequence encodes CAISELDRVQETQYF.

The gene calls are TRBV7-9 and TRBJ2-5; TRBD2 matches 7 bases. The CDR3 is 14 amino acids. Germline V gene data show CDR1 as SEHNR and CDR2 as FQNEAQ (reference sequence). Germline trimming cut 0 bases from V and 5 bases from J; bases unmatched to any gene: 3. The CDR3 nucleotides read TGTGCCAGCAGCTTAGCAGGGACTATTGAGACCCAGTACTTC. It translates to CASSLAGTIETQYF.

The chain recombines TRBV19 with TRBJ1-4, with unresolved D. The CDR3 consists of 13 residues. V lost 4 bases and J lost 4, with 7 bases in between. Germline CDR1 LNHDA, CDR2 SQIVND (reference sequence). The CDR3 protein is CASSKTFNEKLFF. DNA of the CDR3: TGTGCCAGTAGTAAAACTTTTAATGAAAAACTGTTTTTT.

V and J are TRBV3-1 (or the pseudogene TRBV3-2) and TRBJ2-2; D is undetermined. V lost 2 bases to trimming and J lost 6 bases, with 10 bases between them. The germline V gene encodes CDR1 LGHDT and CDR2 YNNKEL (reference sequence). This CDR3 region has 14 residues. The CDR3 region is CASSQYSRAGELFF. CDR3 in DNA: TGTGCCAGCAGCCAATACTCAAGAGCCGGGGAGCTGTTTTTT.

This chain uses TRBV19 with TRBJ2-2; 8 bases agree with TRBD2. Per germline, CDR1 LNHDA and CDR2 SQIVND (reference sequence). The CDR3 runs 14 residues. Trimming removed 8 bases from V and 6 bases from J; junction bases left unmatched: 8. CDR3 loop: CASLDTAGAGELFF. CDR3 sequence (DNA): TGTGCCAGTTTAGATACAGCGGGGGCCGGGGAGCTGTTTTTT.

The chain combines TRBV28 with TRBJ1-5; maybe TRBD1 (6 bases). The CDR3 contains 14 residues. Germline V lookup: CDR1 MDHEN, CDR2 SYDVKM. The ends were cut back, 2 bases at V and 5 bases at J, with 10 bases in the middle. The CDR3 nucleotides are TGTGCCAGCAGTTTAGGACAGCTATATCAGCCCCAGCATTTT. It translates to CASSLGQLYQPQHF.

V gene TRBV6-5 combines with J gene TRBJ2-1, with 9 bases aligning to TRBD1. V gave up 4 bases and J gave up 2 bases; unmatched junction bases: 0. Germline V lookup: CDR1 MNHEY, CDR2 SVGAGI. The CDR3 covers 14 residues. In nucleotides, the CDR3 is TGTGCCAGCAGTTGGGACAGGGCCTACAATGAGCAGTTCTTC. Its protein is CASSWDRAYNEQFF.

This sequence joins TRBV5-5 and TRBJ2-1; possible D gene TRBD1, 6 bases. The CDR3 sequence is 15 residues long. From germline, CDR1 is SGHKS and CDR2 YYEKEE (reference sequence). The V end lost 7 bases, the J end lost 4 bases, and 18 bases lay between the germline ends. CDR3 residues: CASGPGTTSYNEQFF. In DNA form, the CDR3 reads TGTGCCAGCGGACCCGGGACAACGTCGTACAATGAGCAGTTCTTC.

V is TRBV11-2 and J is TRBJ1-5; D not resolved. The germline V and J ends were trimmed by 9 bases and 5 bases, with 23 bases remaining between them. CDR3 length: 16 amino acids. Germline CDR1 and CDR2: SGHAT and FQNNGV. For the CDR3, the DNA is TGTGCCAGTACTCTGGGCCTTCCCACGGTGGATCAGCCCCAGCATTTT. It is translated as CASTLGLPTVDQPQHF. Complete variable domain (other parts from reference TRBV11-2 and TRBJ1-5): EAGVAQSPRYKIIEKRQSVAFWCNPISGHATLYWYQQILGQGPKLLIQFQNNGVVDDSQLPKDRFSAERLKGVDSTLKIQPAKLEDSAVYLCASTLGLPTVDQPQHFGDGTRLSIL.

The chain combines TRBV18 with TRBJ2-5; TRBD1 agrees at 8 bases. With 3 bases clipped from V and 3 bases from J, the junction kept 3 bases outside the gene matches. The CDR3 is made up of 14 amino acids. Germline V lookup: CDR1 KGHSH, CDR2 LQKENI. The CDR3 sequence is CASSPGTGEETQYF. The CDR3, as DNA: TGTGCCAGCTCACCGGGGACAGGAGAAGAGACCCAGTACTTC.

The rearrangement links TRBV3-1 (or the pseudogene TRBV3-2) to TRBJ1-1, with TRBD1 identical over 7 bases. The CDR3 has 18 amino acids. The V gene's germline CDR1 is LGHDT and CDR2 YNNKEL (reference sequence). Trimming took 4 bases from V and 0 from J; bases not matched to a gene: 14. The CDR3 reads CASSPETGAHLLNTEAFF. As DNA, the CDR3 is TGTGCCAGCAGCCCCGAAACAGGGGCCCACTTACTGAACACTGAAGCTTTCTTT.

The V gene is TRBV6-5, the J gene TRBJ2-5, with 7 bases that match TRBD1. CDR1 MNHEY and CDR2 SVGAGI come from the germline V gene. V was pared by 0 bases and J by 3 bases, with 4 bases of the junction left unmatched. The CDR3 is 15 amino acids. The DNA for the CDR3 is TGTGCCAGCAGTTACTCGGACAGGTTTGAAGAGACCCAGTACTTC. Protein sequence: CASSYSDRFEETQYF.